The TCR beta chain described here comes from a study of response to subunit inactivated influenza vaccine. The CDR3 has 14 amino acids. Germline values: CDR1 DFQATT, CDR2 SNEGSKA (reference sequence). The ends lost 0 bases at V and 5 bases at J; junction bases unmatched: 1. One entry per CDR3 protein results from TCRdb running MiXCR on the RT-PCR reads. The sample carries about 520,000 distinct CDR3 sequences, less than 30% recorded once. Sequencing was performed on CD4+ T cells sorted from PBMCs, taken around 5 days after vaccination. The chain uses TRBV20-1 and TRBJ1-6; TRBD1 matches at 7 bases. The sequence was collected from a man aged 50-60 years who received an inactivated influenza vaccine. CDR3 DNA: TGCAGTGCTAGAGATGGGACAGATAATTCACCCCTCCACTTT. Translated, it gives CSARDGTDNSPLHF.